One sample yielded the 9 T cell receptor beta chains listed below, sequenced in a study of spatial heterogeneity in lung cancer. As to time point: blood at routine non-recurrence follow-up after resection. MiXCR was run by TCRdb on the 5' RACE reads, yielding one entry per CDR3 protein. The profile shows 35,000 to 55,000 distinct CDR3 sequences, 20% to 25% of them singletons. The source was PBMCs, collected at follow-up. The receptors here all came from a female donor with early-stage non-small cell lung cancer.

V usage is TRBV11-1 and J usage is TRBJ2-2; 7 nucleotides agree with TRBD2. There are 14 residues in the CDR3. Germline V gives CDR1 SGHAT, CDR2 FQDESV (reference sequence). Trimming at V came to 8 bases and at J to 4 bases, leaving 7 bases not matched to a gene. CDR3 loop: CASGPTGGTGELFF. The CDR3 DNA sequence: TGTGCCAGCGGTCCTACGGGGGGCACCGGGGAGCTGTTTTTT.

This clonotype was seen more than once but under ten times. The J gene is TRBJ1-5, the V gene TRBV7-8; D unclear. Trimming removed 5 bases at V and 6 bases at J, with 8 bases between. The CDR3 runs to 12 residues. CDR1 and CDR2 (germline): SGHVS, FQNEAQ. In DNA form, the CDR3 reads TGTGCCAGCAGCCTAGATGTTCAGCCCCAGCATTTT. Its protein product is CASSLDVQPQHF.

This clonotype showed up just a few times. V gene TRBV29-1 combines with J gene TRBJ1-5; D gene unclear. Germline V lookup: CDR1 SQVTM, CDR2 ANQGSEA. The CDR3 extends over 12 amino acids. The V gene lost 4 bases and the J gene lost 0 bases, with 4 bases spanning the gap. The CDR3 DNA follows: TGCAGCGTTGGAGATAGCAATCAGCCCCAGCATTTT. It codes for CSVGDSNQPQHF.

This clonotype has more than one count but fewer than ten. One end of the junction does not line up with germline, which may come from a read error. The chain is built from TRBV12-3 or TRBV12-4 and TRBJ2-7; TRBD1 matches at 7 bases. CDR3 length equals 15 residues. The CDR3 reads CAGSLGTVLGYEQYF. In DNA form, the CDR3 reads TGTGCCGGCAGCCTAGGGACAGTTTTAGGGTACGAGCAGTACTTC.

Here the CDR3 reads CASSLAGSGGYTF. DNA for the CDR3: TGTGCCAGCAGCTTAGCAGGTTCTGGAGGCTACACCTTC. The rearrangement joins TRBV7-2 to TRBJ1-2; D gene uncertain. The V gene lost 0 bases and the J gene lost 8 bases, with 10 bases spanning the gap. Per germline, CDR1 SGHTA and CDR2 FQGNSA. This CDR3 is built from 13 residues. The whole variable domain, remainder taken from reference TRBV7-2 and TRBJ1-2, is GAGVSQSPSNKVTEKGKDVELRCDPISGHTALYWYRQSLGQGLEFLIYFQGNSAPDKSGLPSDRFSAERTGGSVSTLTIQRTQQEDSAVYLCASSLAGSGGYTFGSGTRLTVV.

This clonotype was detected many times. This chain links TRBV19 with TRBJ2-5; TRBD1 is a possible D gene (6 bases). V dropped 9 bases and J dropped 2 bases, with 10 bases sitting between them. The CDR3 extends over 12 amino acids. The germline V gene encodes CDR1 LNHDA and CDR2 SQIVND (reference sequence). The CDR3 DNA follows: TGTGCCAGACAGGGAAGGCAAGAGACCCAGTACTTC. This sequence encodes CARQGRQETQYF.

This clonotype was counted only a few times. The CDR3 nucleotides read TGTGCCAGCAGCCCATCCCATATTCCGGGACAGCGTTATATTGCTTTCTTT. It yields the protein CASSPSHIPGQRYIAFF. This chain connects TRBV7-9 to TRBJ1-1; 7 nucleotides agree with TRBD1. V dropped 5 bases and J dropped 11; count of bases not matched to a gene: 23. CDR3 length: 17 amino acids. Germline CDR1 SEHNR, CDR2 FQNEAQ (reference sequence).

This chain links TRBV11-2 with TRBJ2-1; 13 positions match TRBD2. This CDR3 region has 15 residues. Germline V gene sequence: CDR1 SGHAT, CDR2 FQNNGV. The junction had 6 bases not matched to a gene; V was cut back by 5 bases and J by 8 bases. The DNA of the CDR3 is TGTGCCAGCAGCCTAGGACTAGCGGGAGAATATGAGCAGTTCTTC. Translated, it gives CASSLGLAGEYEQFF. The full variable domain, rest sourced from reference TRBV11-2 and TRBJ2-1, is EAGVAQSPRYKIIEKRQSVAFWCNPISGHATLYWYQQILGQGPKLLIQFQNNGVVDDSQLPKDRFSAERLKGVDSTLKIQPAKLEDSAVYLCASSLGLAGEYEQFFGPGTRLTVL.

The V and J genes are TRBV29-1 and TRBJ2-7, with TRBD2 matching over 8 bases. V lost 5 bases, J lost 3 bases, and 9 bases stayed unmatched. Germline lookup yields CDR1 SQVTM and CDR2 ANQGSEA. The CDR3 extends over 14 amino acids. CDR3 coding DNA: TGCAGCGTTTGTAAAGCGGGGGATTACTACGAGCAGTACTTC. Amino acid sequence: CSVCKAGDYYEQYF.